What follows describes a single T cell receptor beta chain. The target antigen is unknown. The data derive from a study of cytomegalovirus exposure and HLA in healthy donors. Whole-study findings and limits: Association of a missense DCLRE1C variant with TCR beta V- and J-gene trimming was reported in a later analysis.

The CDR3 length is 15 residues. Germline V gene data show CDR1 as SNHLY and CDR2 as FYNNEI. V lost 2 bases to trimming and J lost 0 bases, with 8 bases between them. The study ran its PCR with 60 Vbeta and 13 Jbeta primers. Only in-frame clones appear in the TCRdb table, and some are missing; sequencing was by immunoSEQ multiplex PCR. The sample holds about 93,000 clones, around 77% seen once. This chain connects TRBV2 to TRBJ1-3; maybe TRBD1 (5 bases). Material for sequencing was PBMCs. The TCR was taken from a man aged 25 to 40 in good health and CMV-seronegative. The CDR3 is CASSEMGGSGNTIYF. The DNA of the CDR3 is TGTGCCAGCAGTGAAATGGGGGGCTCTGGAAACACCATATATTTT.